These 17 T cell receptor beta chains were sequenced from one sample in a study of regulatory T cells in long-lasting Graves disease. Through Arm-PCR of CDR3 regions and iRepertoire HTBI primers, TCR beta libraries were built. TCRdb ran MiXCR on the multiplex PCR reads and lists one entry per CDR3 protein. This sample has about 540,000 distinct CDR3 sequences; about 13% occur once, and the top ten carry about 10%. As to time point: newly diagnosed GD, antithyroid drugs for less than 3 months. Scientists built the TCR library using RNA that was extracted from PBMCs. This sample also appeared in a second study, on T cells in Graves' hyperthyroidism and ophthalmopathy.

This sample comprised peripheral blood mononuclear cells (PBMCs), obtained at new diagnosis, from a patient treated with antithyroid drugs. All receptors derive from a man aged 25 to 45 with Graves disease.

The gene calls are TRBV27 and TRBJ1-5, with D tentatively TRBD1 (5 bases). V lost 4 bases to trimming and J lost 7 bases, with 11 bases between them. CDR1 and CDR2 from the germline V gene are MNHEY and SMNVEV (reference sequence). This CDR3 is 13 amino acids long. CDR3 loop: CASSSGMVQPQHF. CDR3 nucleotide sequence: TGTGCCAGCAGTTCAGGGATGGTGCAGCCCCAGCATTTT.

This clonotype was found many times. V is TRBV28 and J is TRBJ2-7; 9 bases are a match to TRBD2. Looked up from germline, CDR1 is MDHEN and CDR2 is SYDVKM. V was clipped by 3 bases and J by 3 bases; unmatched bases: 9. The CDR3 totals 16 residues. The CDR3 DNA is TGTGCCAGCAGTTTCCCCCCGGCGGGAGGGGTCTACGAGCAGTACTTC. Protein: CASSFPPAGGVYEQYF.

V usage is TRBV27 and J usage is TRBJ1-2; D not certain. The CDR3 consists of 13 residues. Trimming stripped 2 bases from V and 8 bases from J, with 12 bases between. CDR1 is MNHEY, CDR2 SMNVEV, per germline (reference sequence). The CDR3 spells CASSLRDGRGYTF. CDR3 DNA: TGTGCCAGCAGTTTAAGGGATGGCAGGGGCTACACCTTC.

Regarding this clonotype: The junction does not match germline at one end; this may be a read error. The V call is TRBV6-1, the J call TRBJ1-5; D is possibly TRBD1 (6 bases). The CDR3 has 16 residues. Germline CDR1 MNHNS, CDR2 SASEGT. The CDR3 loop is CACSEGVPHFNQPQHF. The CDR3 DNA sequence: TGTGCCTGCAGTGAGGGGGTCCCCCACTTCAATCAGCCCCAGCATTTT.

A remark on this clonotype: A far larger clone is just one base off, so this is likely a read error. The chain is built from TRBV20-1 and TRBJ2-5, with 8 bases fitting TRBD2. Germline loops: CDR1 DFQATT, CDR2 SNEGSKA (reference sequence). The CDR3 sequence is 15 residues long. V was clipped by 3 bases and J by 11 bases; unmatched bases: 17. CDR3 sequence: CSASLPGGPYNEQYF. In nucleotides, the CDR3 is TGCAGTGCTAGTCTCCCGGGAGGGCCCTACAATGAGCAGTACTTC.

This clonotype was counted once. J is TRBJ1-2 and V is TRBV3-1; 8 bases match TRBD1. CDR3 length: 12 amino acids. With V trimmed by 8 bases and J by 2 bases, 1 base remained unmatched. The germline gives CDR1 LGHDT, CDR2 YNNKEL (reference sequence). DNA for the CDR3: TGTGCCAGCCGACAGGGGAACTATGGCTACACCTTC. It is translated as CASRQGNYGYTF.

In this sample, this clonotype turned up many times. This sequence joins TRBV7-2 and TRBJ2-1; 9 positions match TRBD2. Trimming at V came to 5 bases and at J to 6 bases, leaving 11 bases not matched to a gene. This CDR3 is built from 16 residues. Germline V gene lookup returns CDR1 SGHTA and CDR2 FQGNSA. DNA of the CDR3: TGTGCCAGCAGCGCTAGCGGGATCCCGGCGGGCAATGAGCAGTTCTTC. It is translated as CASSASGIPAGNEQFF.

V gene TRBV6-2 or TRBV6-3 combines with J gene TRBJ2-1, with unresolved D. This CDR3 has 15 amino acids. V dropped 4 bases and J dropped 5 bases, with 15 bases sitting between them. Germline assignment: CDR1 MNHEY and CDR2 SVGEGT. The CDR3 loop reads CASSCRPSSNNEQFF. The DNA for the CDR3 is TGTGCCAGCAGTTGCCGGCCGAGCAGCAACAATGAGCAGTTCTTC.

This clonotype was observed a handful of times. CDR3 bases: TGTGCCAGTGGTAACAGGGAGCGCACTGAAGCTTTCTTT. It encodes CASGNRERTEAFF. The rearrangement links TRBV19 to TRBJ1-1; D may be TRBD1 (6 bases). Germline V gene sequence: CDR1 LNHDA, CDR2 SQIVND (reference sequence). This CDR3 has 13 residues. Trimming stripped 8 bases from V and 4 bases from J, with 14 bases between.

The chain uses TRBV4-2 and TRBJ2-3; D is perhaps TRBD1 or TRBD2 (5 bases each). V lost 0 bases and J lost 4, with 14 bases in between. Looked up from germline, CDR1 is LGHNA and CDR2 is YNFKEQ. This CDR3 comprises 16 residues. CDR3 residues: CASSQDYRGSADTQYF. The CDR3 bases are TGTGCCAGCAGCCAAGATTATAGGGGTAGCGCAGATACGCAGTATTTT.

This clonotype has at least ten counts. The V and J genes are TRBV28 and TRBJ2-7; 7 bases are shared with TRBD2. Trimming cost V 3 bases and J 4 bases; bases outside gene matches: 15. The CDR3 length is 17 residues. Germline CDR1 reads MDHEN; CDR2 reads SYDVKM. The DNA for the CDR3 is TGTGCCAGCAGTTTCTATTCCCTACGACGGGGGGATTACGAGCAGTACTTC. Translated: CASSFYSLRRGDYEQYF.

This clonotype was counted many times. The chain is built from TRBV2 and TRBJ2-3; 12 nucleotides line up with TRBD2. The CDR3 is 16 amino acids. Germline-derived CDR1 and CDR2 are SNHLY and FYNNEI. J was trimmed by 5 bases and V by 7 bases; bases with no gene match: 10. This CDR3 is CASTASGRAKEDTQYF. The CDR3 DNA follows: TGTGCCAGCACGGCTAGCGGGAGGGCGAAGGAAGATACGCAGTATTTT. The full variable domain, with the rest looked up from reference TRBV2 and TRBJ2-3, is EPEVTQTPSHQVTQMGQEVILRCVPISNHLYFYWYRQILGQKVEFLVSFYNNEISEKSEIFDDQFSVERPDGSNFTLKIRSTKLEDSAMYFCASTASGRAKEDTQYFGPGTRLTVL.

This clonotype was seen at least ten times. This chain links TRBV24-1 with TRBJ2-4; possible D gene TRBD2, 6 bases. This CDR3 contains 14 residues. The V end lost 3 bases, the J end lost 8 bases, and 13 bases lay between the germline ends. Germline values: CDR1 KGHDR, CDR2 SFDVKD. This CDR3 is CATSDTARGDIQYF. Here the CDR3 DNA reads TGTGCCACCAGTGATACCGCCCGCGGGGACATTCAGTACTTC.

This clonotype was recorded at least ten times. V usage is TRBV12-3 or TRBV12-4 and J usage is TRBJ1-5, with D maybe TRBD1 (6 bases). Trimming left V 7 bases short and J 6 bases short, with 10 bases between. The CDR3 is 12 residues long. This CDR3 is CASTLRGQPQHF. The CDR3 coding sequence is TGTGCCAGCACCCTCAGGGGTCAGCCCCAGCATTTT.

This clonotype was detected once. The chain joins TRBV12-3 or TRBV12-4 to TRBJ1-3; D remains ambiguous. The CDR3 is made up of 14 amino acids. Trimming shortened V by 6 bases and J by 0 bases, and 9 bases separated the two germline ends. The CDR3 nucleotides are TGTGCCAGCAGCCCTAATTACTCTGGAAACACCATATATTTT. It translates to CASSPNYSGNTIYF.

This clonotype was counted a few times. A much larger clone lies one base from this, so it may be a read error. The V and J genes are TRBV29-1 and TRBJ1-2; D unresolved. CDR1 is SQVTM, CDR2 ANQGSEA, per germline. Trimming shortened V by 6 bases and J by 7 bases, and 18 bases separated the two germline ends. CDR3 length: 13 amino acids. The CDR3 spells CSVTGPQLCGYTF. As DNA, the CDR3 is TGCAGCGTCACGGGTCCCCAACTCTGTGGCTACACCTTC.

This clonotype showed up just a few times. The chain joins TRBV18 to TRBJ1-4; D ambiguous. CDR1 is KGHSH and CDR2 is LQKENI in the germline V gene. The length of the CDR3 is 17 residues. V lost 3 bases to trimming and J lost 7 bases, with 21 bases between them. The CDR3 here is CASSPILVAPGSEKLFF. The CDR3 DNA follows: TGTGCCAGCTCACCGATCCTAGTGGCGCCGGGAAGTGAAAAACTGTTTTTT.